Listed below are T cell receptor beta chains from one sample, sequenced in a study of blood T cells in healthy people across ages. From the 5' RACE reads, TCRdb called clonotypes with MiXCR, one entry per CDR3 protein. There are some 920,000 distinct CDR3 sequences in the sample; approximately 50% occur only once, and roughly a fifth lies in the top ten. Sequencing was performed on blood. The receptors come from a woman aged 55-69 years in good health. CDR3s include the opening cysteine and the closing phenylalanine or tryptophan. D genes are given only for firm matches. Clone size appears in some rows only: once, few, many, or a class for an expanded clone.

v_gene	d_gene	len	j_gene	abundance	CDR3nt	CDR3aa
TRBV6-1	-	11	TRBJ2-5	-	TGTGCCAGCAGTGAAACCAGGGTACAGTACTTC	CASSETRVQYF
TRBV9	-	17	TRBJ2-5	-	TGTGCCAGCAGCCCTCGGATACAAAGGTGGGGCCAAGAGACCCAGTACTTC	CASSPRIQRWGQETQYF
TRBV12-3/TRBV12-4	-	17	TRBJ1-5	-	TGTGCCAGCAGTTCCCCCGGGCGGCCGGGGAGCAATCAGCCCCAGCATTTT	CASSSPGRPGSNQPQHF
TRBV6-6	-	15	TRBJ2-7	-	TGTGCCAGCAGTTACTTGGGGGCAGGGGCCTACGAGCAGTACTTC	CASSYLGAGAYEQYF
TRBV7-2	TRBD2	18	TRBJ2-2	once	TGTGCCAGCAGCTTAGTGAGACTAGCGGGAGGGTACACCGGGGAGCTGTTTTTT	CASSLVRLAGGYTGELFF
TRBV20-1	TRBD2	15	TRBJ2-7	-	TGCAGTGCTAGAGTGCCGGGACTAGCGTCAGATGAGCAGTACTTC	CSARVPGLASDEQYF
TRBV9	-	14	TRBJ2-7	few	TGTGCCAGCAGCGTAGGAGGCGATACCTACGAGCAGTACTTC	CASSVGGDTYEQYF
TRBV28	-	14	TRBJ1-6	few	TGTGCCAGCAGTCAGGGACCCCAGGGTTCACCCCTCCACTTT	CASSQGPQGSPLHF
TRBV10-3	TRBD2	16	TRBJ2-7	few	TGTGCCATCAGTAATTCAAAACTAGCGGGAAGCTACGAGCAGTACTTC	CAISNSKLAGSYEQYF
TRBV7-9	TRBD1	16	TRBJ2-7	few	TGTGCCAGCAGCCCCCTCGGGACAGGGAATAGCTACGAGCAGTACTTC	CASSPLGTGNSYEQYF
TRBV6-6	-	13	TRBJ1-6	-	TGTGCCAGCAGTACAACTCAAAATTCACCCCTCCACTTT	CASSTTQNSPLHF
TRBV7-9	TRBD2	14	TRBJ2-1	-	TGTGCCAGCAGCTTCAGCGGGATTTACAATGAGCAGTTCTTC	CASSFSGIYNEQFF
TRBV12-3/TRBV12-4	TRBD2	16	TRBJ2-3	-	TGTGCCAGCAGTCAACACCATAGCGGGAGCACAGATACGCAGTATTTT	CASSQHHSGSTDTQYF
TRBV15	-	14	TRBJ2-7	few	TGTGCCACCAGCAGAGTTGGCAAAGCCTACGAGCAGTACTTC	CATSRVGKAYEQYF
TRBV5-1	-	15	TRBJ2-7	few	TGCGCCAGCAGCTTGGAATACGGGGTGACCTACGAGCAGTACTTC	CASSLEYGVTYEQYF
TRBV4-1	-	14	TRBJ2-3	-	TGCGCCAGCAGCCAGATTTCGGGGGATGGTACGCAGTATTTT	CASSQISGDGTQYF
TRBV20-1	-	14	TRBJ2-5	-	TGCAGTGCCAACCCTCCGGGTGGACAAGAGACCCAGTACTTC	CSANPPGGQETQYF
TRBV3-1	-	14	TRBJ2-1	-	TGTGCCAGCAGCCACCTGCAGGCGGGAAATGAGCAGTTCTTC	CASSHLQAGNEQFF
TRBV2	-	14	TRBJ2-3	-	TGTGCCAGCAGGCTAAACCAGGTGGGGGATACGCAGTATTTT	CASRLNQVGDTQYF
TRBV20-1	-	17	TRBJ2-1	few	TGCAGTGCCCCGGAGGGGGTGGGCGGGAGAAGACCCAATGAGCAGTTCTTC	CSAPEGVGGRRPNEQFF
TRBV24-1	TRBD2	18	TRBJ2-3	few	TGTGCCACCAGTGACCCCACTAGCGGGAGTATCGGTACAGATACGCAGTATTTT	CATSDPTSGSIGTDTQYF
TRBV2	-	11	TRBJ2-7	few	TGTGCCAGCAGTGTAGAATACGAGCAGTACTTC	CASSVEYEQYF
TRBV6-5	-	11	TRBJ1-2	-	TGTGCCAGCAGTTCCTACTATGGCTACACCTTC	CASSSYYGYTF
TRBV18	-	15	TRBJ2-7	-	TGTGCCAGCTCACCTGACATCTCAGGGGCGGGGGAGCAGTACTTC	CASSPDISGAGEQYF
TRBV4-1	TRBD1	15	TRBJ2-7	few	TGCGCCAGCAGCCATGTAGGGACAGGGGGCTACGAGCAGTACTTC	CASSHVGTGGYEQYF
TRBV29-1	TRBD2	14	TRBJ2-3	-	TGCAGCGTCCCCTTTTGGGCTAGCGGGAAGACGCAGTATTTT	CSVPFWASGKTQYF
TRBV3-1	TRBD1	17	TRBJ2-5	-	TGTGCCAGCAGCCCGGACAGGGGAGGACTCGTAAGCAATGAGCAGTACTTC	CASSPDRGGLVSNEQYF
TRBV20-1	-	15	TRBJ2-7	few	TGCAGTGCTAGTCATGGGGGCCCCGTCTCCTACGAGCAGTACTTC	CSASHGGPVSYEQYF
TRBV25-1	TRBD1	14	TRBJ2-1	-	TGTGCCAGCAGTCACAGGACAGGGTCGTATGAGCAGTTCTTC	CASSHRTGSYEQFF
TRBV6-1	-	17	TRBJ2-5	-	TGTGCCAGCAAAGTTGGGGGAAGTAACTCCCCCGACAATGAGCGGTACTTC	CASKVGGSNSPDNERYF
TRBV5-1	-	14	TRBJ2-5	-	TGCGCCAGCAGCTTACTGACAGGCGGGGAGACCCAGTACTTC	CASSLLTGGETQYF
TRBV29-1	-	13	TRBJ2-1	-	TGCAGCGTTGTGCTTAGCCCCTACAATGAGCAGTTCTTC	CSVVLSPYNEQFF
TRBV29-1	-	13	TRBJ2-7	-	TGCAGCGTTACCCTTTCGACGGCCTACAAGCAGTACTTC	CSVTLSTAYKQYF
TRBV6-6	TRBD1	15	TRBJ1-2	-	TGTGCCAGCAGTTACTCGGGCAGGGGGAACTATGGCTACACCTTC	CASSYSGRGNYGYTF
TRBV27	TRBD1	17	TRBJ1-6	few	TGTGCCAGCAGTTTAGGACAGGGGGTATTCTATAATTCACCCCTCCACTTT	CASSLGQGVFYNSPLHF
TRBV10-2	-	13	TRBJ1-4	-	TGCGCCAGCAGTGATAGGGGACTCGAAAAACTGTTTTTT	CASSDRGLEKLFF
TRBV20-1	-	14	TRBJ1-5	once	TGCAGTGCTAGAGTAGGGGCAGGGAATCAGCCCCAGCATTTT	CSARVGAGNQPQHF
TRBV5-1	TRBD2	14	TRBJ2-1	few	TGCGCCAGCAGCTTGAGACTAGCGAGTCATGAGCAGTTCTTC	CASSLRLASHEQFF
TRBV20-1	TRBD1	13	TRBJ2-1	-	TGCAGTGCTTCGGACAGGTTGGACAATGAGCAGTTCTTC	CSASDRLDNEQFF
TRBV12-3/TRBV12-4	-	15	TRBJ2-6	-	TGTGCCAGCAGTTTTAGAAGTGCTGGGGCCAACGTCCTGACTTTC	CASSFRSAGANVLTF
TRBV4-1	-	12	TRBJ1-1	-	TGCGCCAGCGGGGGTTGGAACACTGAAGCTTTCTTT	CASGGWNTEAFF
TRBV28	-	11	TRBJ2-7	-	TGTGCCAGCAGGGGGGTTGTCGAGCAGTACTTC	CASRGVVEQYF
TRBV7-2	TRBD1	16	TRBJ1-5	-	TGTGCCAGCAGCTTAAGTTACAGGGGGCTGGGTCAGCCCCAGCATTTT	CASSLSYRGLGQPQHF
TRBV6-2/TRBV6-3	TRBD1	14	TRBJ2-7	-	TGTGCCAGCATTCGGACAGGCAGGGGCTACGAGCAGTACTTC	CASIRTGRGYEQYF
TRBV7-2	TRBD1	17	TRBJ2-1	few	TGTGCCAGCAGCTCTCGGGGACAGGGGTTGAGGGACAATGAGCAGTTCTTC	CASSSRGQGLRDNEQFF
TRBV20-1	-	15	TRBJ1-6	-	TGCAGTGCTGGGGCCCCAGGGCAGCTGGGTTCACCCCTCCACTTT	CSAGAPGQLGSPLHF
TRBV20-1	-	13	TRBJ2-7	-	TGCAGTGCTATAGCCTCGACCCTTCGCGAGCAGTACTTC	CSAIASTLREQYF
TRBV6-2/TRBV6-3	TRBD1	15	TRBJ2-7	-	TGTGCCAGCAATAAAGGAGACAGGGGAATTTACGAGCAGTACTTC	CASNKGDRGIYEQYF
TRBV20-1	TRBD1	15	TRBJ1-1	-	TGCAGAGCAAACCACAGGGGTAGGTCGAACACTGAAGCTTTCTTT	CRANHRGRSNTEAFF
TRBV4-1	-	16	TRBJ2-1	few	TGCGCCAGCAGCCTAACCAAGGAGAAGTTAGCAACTGAGCAGTTCTTC	CASSLTKEKLATEQFF
TRBV4-2	-	14	TRBJ2-7	few	TGTGCCAGCAGCCAAGTGGGGGGCTCCTACGAGCAGTACTTC	CASSQVGGSYEQYF
TRBV29-1	-	12	TRBJ1-4	-	TGCAGCGTTGGTAGGGGTGGTGAAAAACTGTTTTTT	CSVGRGGEKLFF
TRBV5-6	TRBD2	16	TRBJ2-3	-	TGTGCCAGCAGCCCCGGGGGAGCGGGAGAAATAGATACGCAGTATTTT	CASSPGGAGEIDTQYF
TRBV30	-	14	TRBJ2-6	few	TGTGCCTGGAGCTATACCTCTGGGGCCAACGTCCTGACTTTC	CAWSYTSGANVLTF
TRBV4-2	-	14	TRBJ2-3	few	TGTGCCAGCAAACGGACCCCCAGCACAGATACGCAGTATTTT	CASKRTPSTDTQYF